This T cell receptor beta chain is drawn from a study of T cells after yellow fever vaccination. Trimming removed 4 bases from V and 6 bases from J, with 10 bases in between. Germline V gives CDR1 DFQATT, CDR2 SNEGSKA (reference sequence). The CDR3 length is 12 residues. A process of 5'RACE template switching, which added a universal primer site and UMIs, was used to make TCR cDNA. TCRdb used MiXCR to reprocess the 5' RACE reads, holding one entry per CDR3 protein. The data show 500,000 to 650,000 distinct CDR3 sequences, roughly a sixth seen once. Points from the study as a whole: A secondary response was less intense yet reached its peak sooner, at day 5 versus 15.

Turning to this clonotype: The antigen is not known.

The TCR was taken from a man aged 18-30 years who received the YFV17D yellow fever vaccine. This chain uses TRBV20-1 with TRBJ1-5, with D hard to call. The sequenced sample was PBMCs, obtained roughly 5 days after the first yellow fever vaccination. The CDR3 region is CSAKGGTQPQHF. In DNA form, the CDR3 reads TGCAGTGCTAAGGGCGGCACTCAGCCCCAGCATTTT.